This record concerns one T cell receptor beta chain sequence. The antigen remains undetermined. The data are from a study of CXCR3-negative and CXCR3-positive naive CD8 T cells. Germline-derived CDR1 and CDR2 are LGHNA and YNFKEQ. CDR3 size: 16 residues. Study-wide findings and caveats: Naive cells, whether CXCR3-negative or CXCR3-positive, had similar TRBV-TRBJ usage, while memory cells differed. Post-cryopreservation CXCR3 expression was partly diminished, and the bulk of assays employed fresh PBMCs. Naive cells with CXCR3 showed TRB CDR3s that were more hydrophobic than those in CXCR3-negative naive cells. Similar levels of surface CD5 were seen between naive subsets; TCR strength was inferred from TRB CDR3 properties.

The TRB cDNA libraries were prepared by 5' RACE with UMI labels. TCRdb derives one entry per CDR3 protein from the 5' RACE reads, leaving out DNA. The sample totals about 26,000 distinct CDR3 sequences; its top ten clones hold over 2.5%. This chain connects TRBV4-2 to TRBJ2-1. Sequencing was done on a sample of naive CXCR3- CD8+ T cells from blood. The sample's subset: CD45RO-CCR7+CD27+CD95- naive CD8+ T cells lacking CXCR3 (TNR3-). This clonotype was sampled from a human donor in good health. Some clones in this sample may be carry-over from other donors' samples. This CDR3 reads CASSQVQIGSYNEQFF.